This T cell receptor beta chain is drawn from a study of blood T cell repertoires in COVID-19. TCRdb keeps only in-frame clones here, not all; method: immunoSEQ multiplex PCR. The top ten clones hold 0.7% of a sample with hundreds of thousands of clones, around 90% of them seen once. The receptor was isolated from a human donor in a cohort sampled during active COVID-19. The sequencing sample was made of peripheral blood.

The CDR3 loop is CAWGRAGLAGSNEQFF. CDR3 nucleotide sequence: TGTGCCTGGGGGAGGGCGGGACTAGCGGGAAGCAATGAGCAGTTCTTC. The chain carries TRBV30 and TRBJ2-1, with 13 bases identical to TRBD2. The CDR3 covers 16 residues. Germline CDR1 GTSNPN, CDR2 SVGIG (reference sequence). The J segment lost 6 bases and the V segment lost 5 bases, leaving 10 bases of the junction unmatched. Based on the CDR3 plus reference TRBV30 and TRBJ2-1, the full variable domain is SQTIHQWPATLVQPVGSPLSLECTVEGTSNPNLYWYRQAAGRGLQLLFYSVGIGQISSEVPQNLSASRPQDRQFILSSKKLLLSDSGFYLCAWGRAGLAGSNEQFFGPGTRLTVL.